The 7 T cell receptor beta chains below come from one sample, sequenced in a study of cytomegalovirus exposure and HLA in healthy donors. PCR involved 60 Vbeta and 13 Jbeta primers. Libraries were prepared by immunoSEQ multiplex PCR; TCRdb keeps only in-frame clonotypes and omits some of them. The sample contains under 200,000 clones, 75% of which appear only once. Sequencing used PBMCs. Source of these receptors: a woman aged 40 to 49 in good health and CMV-seropositive.

The CDR3 protein is CASSPRGQAGADTQYF. The CDR3 DNA is TGCGCCAGCAGCCCGCGCGGACAGGCAGGCGCAGATACGCAGTATTTT. The rearrangement uses TRBV5-1 and TRBJ2-3; TRBD1 matches 7 bases. The germline CDR1 and CDR2 sequences are SGHRS and YFSETQ. There are 16 residues in the CDR3. The V and J ends lost 4 bases and 4 bases, in that order; junction bases with no gene match: 12.

The chain carries TRBV28 and TRBJ2-6; 9 bases fit TRBD1. V lost 3 bases, J lost 2 bases, and 8 bases stayed unmatched. Looked up from germline, CDR1 is MDHEN and CDR2 is SYDVKM. The CDR3 covers 18 residues. CDR3 sequence: CASSFPSRTGAGANVLTF. CDR3 nucleotide sequence: TGTGCCAGCAGTTTCCCATCTCGGACAGGGGCTGGGGCCAACGTCCTGACTTTC. The entire variable domain, with the rest obtained from reference TRBV28 and TRBJ2-6, is as follows: DVKVTQSSRYLVKRTGEKVFLECVQDMDHENMFWYRQDPGLGLRLIYFSYDVKMKEKGDIPEGYSVSREKKERFSLILESASTNQTSMYLCASSFPSRTGAGANVLTFGAGSRLTVL.

The chain couples TRBV7-3 to TRBJ2-1; 8 bases fit TRBD1. Trimming cost V 2 bases and J 10 bases; bases outside gene matches: 13. The CDR3 spans 16 residues. Per germline, CDR1 SGHTA and CDR2 FQGTGA. The DNA for the CDR3 is TGTGCCAGCAGCTTAGGCCAATGGCAGGGGGCAAAGGAGCAGTTCTTC. This encodes CASSLGQWQGAKEQFF. The whole variable domain, filled in from reference TRBV7-3 and TRBJ2-1, reads GAGVSQTPSNKVTEKGKYVELRCDPISGHTALYWYRQSLGQGPEFLIYFQGTGAADDSGLPNDRFFAVRPEGSVSTLKIQRTERGDSAVYLCASSLGQWQGAKEQFFGPGTRLTVL.

This clone was observed once. V is TRBV5-1 and J is TRBJ2-7; 7 positions match TRBD2. Germline V gene lookup returns CDR1 SGHRS and CDR2 YFSETQ. The V and J ends lost 4 bases and 3 bases, in that order; junction bases with no gene match: 4. CDR3 length equals 13 residues. The CDR3 region has the DNA TGCGCCAGCAGCCGGGACTACCACTACGAGCAGTACTTC. Protein sequence: CASSRDYHYEQYF.

The chain carries TRBV7-2 and TRBJ2-1, with D uncertain. The V gene lost 5 bases and the J gene lost 3 bases, with 14 bases spanning the gap. Looked up from germline, CDR1 is SGHTA and CDR2 is FQGNSA. This CDR3 is 15 amino acids long. The CDR3 nucleotides read TGTGCCAGCAGCGCCGTTCGGGTTGGCTACAATGAGCAGTTCTTC. Encoded protein: CASSAVRVGYNEQFF.

A word on this clone: In the same sample, other DNA sequences code for this CDR3. The chain joins TRBV5-1 to TRBJ1-2; 9 bases map to TRBD1. The junction had 2 bases not matched to a gene; V was cut back by 0 bases and J by 5 bases. CDR1 and CDR2 (germline): SGHRS, YFSETQ. The CDR3 sequence is 14 residues long. The CDR3 sequence is CASSLGGTGYGYTF. As DNA, the CDR3 is TGCGCCAGCAGCTTGGGCGGGACAGGGTATGGCTACACCTTC.

V gene TRBV6-5 combines with J gene TRBJ1-2; the match to TRBD1 covers 7 bases. Germline CDR1 reads MNHEY; CDR2 reads SVGAGI. Germline trimming cut 10 bases from V and 8 bases from J; bases unmatched to any gene: 7. The length of the CDR3 is 11 residues. As DNA, the CDR3 is TGTGCCACAAGACAGGGTGGGGGCTACACCTTC. Its translation: CATRQGGGYTF.